This is a list of T cell receptor beta chains from one sample in a study of shared clonotypes between healthy human individuals. Some clones are missing from TCRdb's copy, which holds only in-frame ones; the method was immunoSEQ multiplex PCR. The table has about 1.9 million clones, 93% seen once; the top ten hold about 1.7%. Sequencing used naive CD8+ T cells from PBMCs. The source is a man aged 18 to 30 in good health. Some clones in this sample may be carry-over from other donors' samples. CDR3s include the opening cysteine and the closing phenylalanine or tryptophan. Each record gives: D gene, V gene, CDR3 protein. D genes are given only for firm matches.

d_gene: TRBD1
v_gene: TRBV19
CDR3aa: CASSMGTGEYEQYF

d_gene: TRBD2
v_gene: TRBV29-1
CDR3aa: CSVEEHSSTSGTYNEQFF

d_gene: TRBD2
v_gene: TRBV4-1
CDR3aa: CASSHRASGPYEQYF

d_gene: NA
v_gene: TRBV9
CDR3aa: CASSVATNEKLFF

d_gene: TRBD1
v_gene: TRBV6-1
CDR3aa: CASSEGGPGQVSYEQYF

d_gene: NA
v_gene: TRBV28
CDR3aa: CASSPRAGEKLFF

d_gene: NA
v_gene: TRBV28
CDR3aa: CASSPPPRQGEETQYF

d_gene: NA
v_gene: TRBV28
CDR3aa: CATYLGAEAFF

d_gene: NA
v_gene: TRBV7-9
CDR3aa: CASSLSEYNEQFF

d_gene: TRBD2
v_gene: TRBV28
CDR3aa: CASSALAGATGEQYF

d_gene: NA
v_gene: TRBV7-9
CDR3aa: CASSWALETQYF

d_gene: NA
v_gene: TRBV19
CDR3aa: CASSIDNGRPRGEQYF

d_gene: TRBD2
v_gene: TRBV5-1
CDR3aa: CASSLAVIEEAGWYEQYF